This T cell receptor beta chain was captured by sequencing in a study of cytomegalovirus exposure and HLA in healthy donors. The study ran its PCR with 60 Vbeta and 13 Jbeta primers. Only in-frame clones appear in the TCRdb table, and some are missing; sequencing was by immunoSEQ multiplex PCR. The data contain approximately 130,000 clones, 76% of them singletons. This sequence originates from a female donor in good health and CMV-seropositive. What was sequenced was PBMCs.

The DNA of the CDR3 is TGTGCCAGCTCAGGGGAGGCCCTCTACGAGCAGTACTTC. Translating it yields CASSGEALYEQYF. V is TRBV18 and J is TRBJ2-7; maybe TRBD2 (6 bases). The ends were cut back, 5 bases at V and 3 bases at J, with 11 bases in the middle. Germline loops: CDR1 KGHSH, CDR2 LQKENI. This CDR3 contains 13 residues.